A single sample is the source of the 13 T cell receptor beta chains below, sequenced in a study of blood T cell repertoires in COVID-19. Sequencing was performed with immunoSEQ multiplex PCR; in TCRdb, only in-frame clones are kept and a portion is missing. The sample consists of about 310,000 clones, around 90% of them appearing once. Sequenced sample: peripheral blood. All receptors come from a woman aged 40 to 50 with COVID-19, enrolled during active disease.

The chain couples TRBV7-8 to TRBJ1-1, with D possibly matching TRBD1 (6 bases). CDR1 SGHVS and CDR2 FQNEAQ come from the germline V gene. The CDR3 extends over 13 amino acids. V lost 5 bases, J lost 5 bases, and 12 bases lay in between. CDR3 nucleotides: TGTGCCAGCAGCCAACCAGGGGAAACTGAAGCTTTCTTT. Its translation is CASSQPGETEAFF.

The V call is TRBV4-1, the J call TRBJ2-1; 11 bases map to TRBD2. The CDR3 spans 14 residues. Trimming cost V 0 bases and J 10 bases; bases outside gene matches: 2. The germline CDR1 and CDR2 sequences are MGHRA and YSYEKL. In DNA, the CDR3 is TGCGCCAGCAGCCAAGAACTAGCGGGAGACGAGCAGTTCTTC. Amino acid sequence: CASSQELAGDEQFF.

The chain has TRBV4-3 and TRBJ1-4; 10 bases are shared with TRBD1. The germline V gene has CDR1 LGHNA and CDR2 YSLEER. The CDR3 has 15 amino acids. With V trimmed by 3 bases and J by 7 bases, 5 bases remained unmatched. CDR3 bases: TGCGCCAGCAGCCAGGACAGGGGGAGCAGTGAAAAACTGTTTTTT. Amino acid sequence: CASSQDRGSSEKLFF.

In regard to this clone: At one end, the junction sequence differs from germline, possibly due to a read error. J is TRBJ1-3 and V is TRBV19; no clear D. CDR1 is LNHDA, CDR2 SQIVND, per germline (reference sequence). The CDR3 runs 14 residues. The CDR3 region is CAGSESNSGNTIYF. CDR3 coding DNA: TGTGCCGGTAGCGAATCTAACTCTGGAAACACCATATATTTT.

The chain employs TRBV3-1 (or the pseudogene TRBV3-2) and TRBJ2-7; TRBD2 is a possible D gene (5 bases). The CDR3 sequence is 13 residues long. V lost 2 bases and J lost 10, with 15 bases in between. The germline CDR1 and CDR2 sequences are LGHDT and YNNKEL (reference sequence). CDR3 sequence: CASSQLEDFFQYF. The CDR3, as DNA: TGTGCCAGCAGCCAATTGGAGGATTTCTTCCAGTACTTC.

V usage is TRBV2 and J usage is TRBJ2-1; TRBD2 is a possible D gene (5 bases). The CDR3 sequence is 18 residues long. CDR1 is SNHLY, CDR2 FYNNEI, per germline. V lost 7 bases to trimming and J lost 4 bases, with 26 bases between them. The CDR3 DNA reads TGTGCCAGCACCCCCCGTTGGATGGGGATATCGGGGTACAATGAGCAGTTCTTC. Translation gives CASTPRWMGISGYNEQFF.

This clone has only a few counts. The CDR3 DNA sequence: TGTGCCAGCAGTCACTACAGGGGCGGAGCCAACACCGGGGAGCTGTTTTTT. This translates into CASSHYRGGANTGELFF. This chain uses TRBV6-2 or TRBV6-3 with TRBJ2-2; 7 bases align to TRBD1. The CDR3 has 17 amino acids. The germline V gene has CDR1 MNHEY and CDR2 SVGEGT. Trimming at V came to 5 bases and at J to 2 bases, leaving 11 bases not matched to a gene.

The gene calls are TRBV2 and TRBJ1-5; 7 bases are shared with TRBD1. Germline CDR1 and CDR2: SNHLY and FYNNEI. The CDR3 runs to 14 residues. Unmatched junction bases numbered 5, after V lost 4 bases and J lost 5 bases. The CDR3 region has the DNA TGTGCCAGCAGTGCAGGACAGGACGATCAGCCCCAGCATTTT. It translates to CASSAGQDDQPQHF.

The chain employs TRBV30 and TRBJ1-1, with TRBD1 matching over 8 bases. From germline, CDR1 is GTSNPN and CDR2 SVGIG (reference sequence). V trimming: 0 bases; J trimming: 5 bases; junction bases outside the gene matches: 8. CDR3 size: 15 residues. In DNA, the CDR3 is TGTGCCTGGAGTGTACGGCAGGGGGCGAGGACTGAAGCTTTCTTT. Encoded protein: CAWSVRQGARTEAFF. Complete variable domain (other parts from reference TRBV30 and TRBJ1-1): SQTIHQWPATLVQPVGSPLSLECTVEGTSNPNLYWYRQAAGRGLQLLFYSVGIGQISSEVPQNLSASRPQDRQFILSSKKLLLSDSGFYLCAWSVRQGARTEAFFGQGTRLTVV.

The V gene is TRBV29-1, the J gene TRBJ1-2, with 7 bases that match TRBD1. This CDR3 region has 15 residues. Germline V gene data show CDR1 as SQVTM and CDR2 as ANQGSEA. The trim removed 3 bases at V and 8 bases at J, leaving 15 bases unmatched. In DNA, the CDR3 is TGCAGCGTTGACCCCACGGGACAGTCTGAGGGGGGCTACACCTTC. Translating it yields CSVDPTGQSEGGYTF.

V usage is TRBV6-2 or TRBV6-3 and J usage is TRBJ1-4, with 7 bases lining up with TRBD1. Per the germline V gene, CDR1 is MNHEY and CDR2 is SVGEGT. The V segment lost 5 bases and the J segment 8 bases; nucleotides outside the gene matches: 5. This CDR3 is built from 13 residues. CDR3 residues: CASSGPRGEKLFF. CDR3 coding DNA: TGTGCCAGCAGTGGACCCAGGGGGGAAAAACTGTTTTTT.

The rearrangement links TRBV19 to TRBJ2-2; the D gene is possibly TRBD1 (5 bases). The V and J ends lost 4 bases and 1 base respectively, with 16 bases between them. Germline assignment: CDR1 LNHDA and CDR2 SQIVND (reference sequence). This CDR3 is built from 17 residues. CDR3 sequence: CASSTHKTALNTGELFF. CDR3 DNA sequence: TGTGCCAGTAGTACTCATAAGACAGCCCTGAACACCGGGGAGCTGTTTTTT.

The chain joins TRBV13 to TRBJ1-1; the D is unclear. Trimming left V 3 bases short and J 0 bases short, with 5 bases between. Germline lookup yields CDR1 PRHDT and CDR2 FYEKMQ (reference sequence). The CDR3 consists of 13 residues. DNA for the CDR3: TGTGCCAGCAGCTTTAACATGAACACTGAAGCTTTCTTT. Protein sequence: CASSFNMNTEAFF.